Listed below are T cell receptor beta chains from one sample, sequenced in a study of tumor-infiltrating lymphocytes in primary liver carcinoma. Each CDR3 protein gets one entry after TCRdb re-called the multiplex PCR reads with MiXCR. The sample holds more than 90,000 distinct CDR3 sequences, about 70% seen once. Sequences were obtained from liver tumor tissue from sampling region 2. The receptors come from a woman aged 55-70 years with primary liver carcinoma and hepatitis B virus infection. The CDR3 runs from the conserved cysteine through the conserved F or W. Not every row has a clone size; where given, it reads once, few, many or a size class.

TRBV5-1	NA	TRBJ2-6	CASSLGPGGWSSGSNVLTF
TRBV28	NA	TRBJ2-3	CACSWDGTDTQYF
TRBV2	NA	TRBJ2-6	CASSVRSTGANVLTF
TRBV29-1	NA	TRBJ2-5	CSVEGPLPSQDTQYF
TRBV11-2	NA	TRBJ2-3	CASILETGGTDTQYF
TRBV7-9	many	TRBJ2-1	CASSLGGSRGEQFF
TRBV12-3/TRBV12-4	NA	TRBJ1-1	CANSTLPSGGSEAFF
TRBV11-3	NA	TRBJ2-1	CASSLGFSGLPYNEQFF
TRBV28	NA	TRBJ2-1	CASSPSGGRLYEQLF
TRBV5-1	few	TRBJ2-2	CATQIAGQGTLNTGELFF
TRBV5-1	NA	TRBJ1-1	CASNLGSANEALF
TRBV11-3	NA	TRBJ2-3	CVSSFGWNLDTQYF
TRBV11-3	NA	TRBJ2-3	CASSPVTSGLTFQRDTQYF
TRBV28	few	TRBJ1-1	CASSLGQSGNTEAFF
TRBV7-9	NA	TRBJ1-4	CASSLSGTPLLSDRPFLGKLFF
TRBV11-2	few	TRBJ2-7	CASSHLSGRGVYEQYF